The next 22 T cell receptor beta chains were all read from a single sample in a study of shared clonotypes between healthy human individuals. Method: immunoSEQ multiplex PCR; TCRdb's copy keeps in-frame clones and lacks some. In the table there are hundreds of thousands of clones, 92% of which are singletons. Naivety among CD8 cells was defined by CD45RO negativity and positive CCR7 selection, thereby excluding terminally differentiated effector memory CD45RA+ cells. What was sequenced was naive CD8+ T cells sorted from blood. The origin of the receptors is a young man in good health.

CDR3 sequence: CASSPGVGTFEKLFF. Here the CDR3 DNA reads TGTGCCAGCAGTCCAGGGGTCGGGACTTTTGAAAAACTGTTTTTT. V and J are TRBV7-9 and TRBJ1-4; maybe TRBD1 (6 bases). CDR1 and CDR2 (germline): SEHNR, FQNEAQ (reference sequence). The CDR3 totals 15 residues. Trimming stripped 6 bases from V and 7 bases from J, with 18 bases between.

The chain is built from TRBV29-1 and TRBJ1-2, with no clear D. CDR1 and CDR2 from the germline V gene are SQVTM and ANQGSEA. Trimming took 3 bases from V and 3 from J, leaving 14 bases between them. The CDR3 has 14 amino acids. As DNA, the CDR3 is TGCAGCGTTGACAGTTTCCGGGGTGACTATGGCTACACCTTC. Its translation is CSVDSFRGDYGYTF.

The rearrangement joins TRBV27 to TRBJ2-1; possible D gene TRBD2, 6 bases. Trimming took 8 bases from V and 7 from J, leaving 9 bases between them. The germline V gene encodes CDR1 MNHEY and CDR2 SMNVEV (reference sequence). The length of the CDR3 is 11 residues. The CDR3 reads CASFGSNEQFF. Written as DNA, the CDR3 is TGTGCCAGCTTCGGGAGTAATGAGCAGTTCTTC.

The gene calls are TRBV10-2 and TRBJ1-3, with 7 bases lining up with TRBD1. The CDR3 runs 13 residues. CDR1 and CDR2 from the germline V gene are WSHSY and SAAADI. V shed 4 bases, J shed 8 bases, and the junction held 5 bases outside the gene matches. The CDR3 region is CASSGQGTYTIYF. The CDR3 nucleotides read TGCGCCAGCAGTGGACAGGGAACGTACACCATATATTTT.

The chain links TRBV7-9 to TRBJ1-5; perhaps TRBD1 as D (6 bases). Germline CDR1 reads SEHNR; CDR2 reads FQNEAQ (reference sequence). V gave up 5 bases and J gave up 4 bases, with 15 bases separating them. The CDR3 length is 15 residues. CDR3 in amino acids: CASSPNMGANQPQHF. The CDR3 nucleotides are TGTGCCAGCAGCCCCAACATGGGGGCAAATCAGCCCCAGCATTTT. Drawing the rest from reference TRBV7-9 and TRBJ1-5, the complete variable domain is DTGVSQNPRHKITKRGQNVTFRCDPISEHNRLYWYRQTLGQGPEFLTYFQNEAQLEKSRLLSDRFSAERPKGSFSTLEIQRTEQGDSAMYLCASSPNMGANQPQHFGDGTRLSIL.

The gene calls are TRBV7-2 and TRBJ2-7; 7 bases map to TRBD2. Germline V gene lookup returns CDR1 SGHTA and CDR2 FQGNSA. CDR3 length: 13 amino acids. V shed 5 bases, J shed 5 bases, and the junction held 6 bases outside the gene matches. The CDR3 is CASSELGGDEQYF. CDR3 DNA: TGTGCCAGCAGCGAGCTTGGGGGGGACGAGCAGTACTTC.

The chain carries TRBV4-3 and TRBJ2-7, with D maybe TRBD1 (5 bases). The CDR3 extends over 13 amino acids. V was cut by 0 bases and J by 3 bases, with 6 bases left in between. In germline, CDR1 is LGHNA, CDR2 YSLEER. CDR3 region: CASSQDRVYEQYF. The CDR3 region has the DNA TGCGCCAGCAGCCAAGACAGGGTCTACGAGCAGTACTTC.

The V and J genes are TRBV10-3 and TRBJ2-7, with TRBD1 matching 11 bases. Trimming took 6 bases from V and 2 from J; bases not matched to a gene: 9. Germline assignment: CDR1 ENHRY and CDR2 SYGVKD. This CDR3 is 16 amino acids long. The CDR3 region has the DNA TGTGCCATCAGCCATATGCCGGGACAGGGGGCCTACGAGCAGTACTTC. This codes for CAISHMPGQGAYEQYF.

The chain joins TRBV7-9 to TRBJ2-7; D is unresolved. In germline, CDR1 is SEHNR, CDR2 FQNEAQ (reference sequence). Trimming removed 8 bases at V and 3 bases at J, with 23 bases between. The CDR3 runs to 16 residues. The CDR3 reads CASGSRVGRSIYEQYF. CDR3 DNA: TGTGCCAGCGGAAGCCGGGTGGGAAGATCTATCTACGAGCAGTACTTC. The full variable domain, with the rest looked up from reference TRBV7-9 and TRBJ2-7, is DTGVSQNPRHKITKRGQNVTFRCDPISEHNRLYWYRQTLGQGPEFLTYFQNEAQLEKSRLLSDRFSAERPKGSFSTLEIQRTEQGDSAMYLCASGSRVGRSIYEQYFGPGTRLTVT.

This clone was observed a single time. The chain couples TRBV7-6 to TRBJ2-7; 8 bases fit TRBD2. Unmatched junction bases numbered 11, after V lost 0 bases and J lost 4 bases. Per germline, CDR1 SGHVS and CDR2 FNYEAQ. The CDR3 runs to 17 residues. In DNA form, the CDR3 reads TGTGCCAGCAGCTTAGCGGCGGTTAGCGGGAAACAATACGAGCAGTACTTC. Protein sequence: CASSLAAVSGKQYEQYF.

This rearrangement joins TRBV7-9 to TRBJ2-7; 8 nucleotides agree with TRBD2. V gave up 2 bases and J gave up 2 bases; unmatched junction bases: 2. This CDR3 is 14 amino acids long. Germline CDR1 reads SEHNR; CDR2 reads FQNEAQ (reference sequence). The CDR3 region is CASSLQTSAYEQYF. The DNA of the CDR3 is TGTGCCAGCAGCTTACAGACTAGCGCCTACGAGCAGTACTTC.

The chain employs TRBV28 and TRBJ2-7, with D tentatively TRBD1 (6 bases). This CDR3 comprises 13 residues. Trimming cost V 5 bases and J 4 bases, with 12 bases left between them. Germline assignment: CDR1 MDHEN and CDR2 SYDVKM. The CDR3 DNA is TGTGCCAGCAGTCTAGGGACACAGTACGAGCAGTACTTC. Translating it yields CASSLGTQYEQYF. Looking up the rest from reference TRBV28 and TRBJ2-7 gives the full variable domain: DVKVTQSSRYLVKRTGEKVFLECVQDMDHENMFWYRQDPGLGLRLIYFSYDVKMKEKGDIPEGYSVSREKKERFSLILESASTNQTSMYLCASSLGTQYEQYFGPGTRLTVT.

This sequence joins TRBV25-1 and TRBJ2-6; D could derive from TRBD1 or TRBD2 (6 bases each). The CDR3 spans 18 residues. Trimming stripped 8 bases from V and 0 bases from J, with 20 bases between. CDR1 is MGHDK and CDR2 is SYGVNS in the germline V gene. The DNA of the CDR3 is TGTGCCAGCCGAGGAGGGGGACGCCCTACCTCTGGGGCCAACGTCCTGACTTTC. Translated, it gives CASRGGGRPTSGANVLTF. The full variable domain, rest sourced from reference TRBV25-1 and TRBJ2-6, is EADIYQTPRYLVIGTGKKITLECSQTMGHDKMYWYQQDPGMELHLIHYSYGVNSTEKGDLSSESTVSRIRTEHFPLTLESARPSHTSQYLCASRGGGRPTSGANVLTFGAGSRLTVL.

The V gene is TRBV6-1, the J gene TRBJ1-2, with a possible D match to TRBD1 (5 bases). V was shortened by 4 bases and J by 4 bases, with 13 bases between the two germline ends. This CDR3 has 14 residues. Per the germline V gene, CDR1 is MNHNS and CDR2 is SASEGT. In DNA, the CDR3 is TGTGCCAGCAGTGGACGACAGAACTCCTATGGCTACACCTTC. Translating it yields CASSGRQNSYGYTF.

This chain connects TRBV15 to TRBJ2-7; the match to TRBD2 covers 11 bases. The CDR3 covers 16 residues. The junction had 8 bases not matched to a gene; V was cut back by 5 bases and J by 2 bases. CDR1 LNHNV and CDR2 YYDKDF come from the germline V gene (reference sequence). The CDR3 region has the DNA TGTGCCACCAGCGGGACTAGCGGTTCTCTCCCCTACGAGCAGTACTTC. Its protein is CATSGTSGSLPYEQYF.

This chain links TRBV27 with TRBJ2-4; weak D call: TRBD2 (6 bases). Per germline, CDR1 MNHEY and CDR2 SMNVEV (reference sequence). This CDR3 spans 16 amino acids. V was trimmed by 3 bases and J by 7 bases, leaving 19 bases between them. This chain's CDR3 is CASSFSLGDSFNIQYF. The CDR3 DNA follows: TGTGCCAGCAGTTTTAGTCTGGGGGACTCGTTCAACATTCAGTACTTC.

The V call is TRBV27, the J call TRBJ1-3; possible D gene TRBD1, 6 bases. This CDR3 comprises 15 residues. CDR1 is MNHEY and CDR2 is SMNVEV in the germline V gene (reference sequence). The V end lost 5 bases, the J end lost 0 bases, and 11 bases lay between the germline ends. CDR3 bases: TGTGCCAGCAGTACGGCGACAGGCTCTGGAAACACCATATATTTT. Protein sequence: CASSTATGSGNTIYF.

V and J are TRBV4-1 and TRBJ2-7; possibly TRBD1 for D (7 bases). This CDR3 is built from 14 residues. The germline gives CDR1 MGHRA, CDR2 YSYEKL. V was shortened by 4 bases and J by 2 bases, with 12 bases between the two germline ends. The CDR3 loop is CASSRRDSTYEQYF. The CDR3, as DNA: TGCGCCAGCAGCCGGCGGGACAGCACCTACGAGCAGTACTTC.

The chain uses TRBV9 and TRBJ2-3; either TRBD1 or TRBD2 may supply D (5 bases each). This CDR3 has 15 amino acids. The ends were cut back, 0 bases at V and 7 bases at J, with 15 bases in the middle. Germline CDR1 SGDLS, CDR2 YYNGEE. CDR3 residues: CASSVGGVSVNTQYF. Here the CDR3 DNA reads TGTGCCAGCAGCGTAGGAGGGGTTAGCGTTAATACGCAGTATTTT.

The J gene is TRBJ2-1, the V gene TRBV28; 9 positions match TRBD1. The CDR3 spans 16 residues. The germline V gene encodes CDR1 MDHEN and CDR2 SYDVKM. Unmatched junction bases numbered 12, after V lost 4 bases and J lost 8 bases. CDR3 coding DNA: TGTGCCAGCAGTTGGGTACAGGGGGCCCGAAAGCATGAGCAGTTCTTC. It is translated as CASSWVQGARKHEQFF. Based on the CDR3 plus reference TRBV28 and TRBJ2-1, the full variable domain is DVKVTQSSRYLVKRTGEKVFLECVQDMDHENMFWYRQDPGLGLRLIYFSYDVKMKEKGDIPEGYSVSREKKERFSLILESASTNQTSMYLCASSWVQGARKHEQFFGPGTRLTVL.

The V gene is TRBV15, the J gene TRBJ1-4; D is perhaps TRBD1 (6 bases). Trimming left V 5 bases short and J 3 bases short, with 16 bases between. The CDR3 covers 16 residues. CDR1 and CDR2 from the germline V gene are LNHNV and YYDKDF (reference sequence). The CDR3 here is CATSYSGAHANEKLFF. CDR3 DNA: TGTGCCACCAGCTACTCAGGGGCCCACGCTAATGAAAAACTGTTTTTT. Complete variable domain (other parts from reference TRBV15 and TRBJ1-4): DAMVIQNPRYQVTQFGKPVTLSCSQTLNHNVMYWYQQKSSQAPKLLFHYYDKDFNNEADTPDNFQSRRPNTSFCFLDIRSPGLGDTAMYLCATSYSGAHANEKLFFGSGTQLSVL.

The CDR3: CASSQMGSSFTDTQYF. For the CDR3, the DNA is TGCGCCAGCAGCCAGATGGGCAGTTCTTTCACAGATACGCAGTATTTT. The chain joins TRBV4-3 to TRBJ2-3; D remains ambiguous. The CDR3 runs 16 residues. Germline V gives CDR1 LGHNA, CDR2 YSLEER. Trimming shortened V by 3 bases and J by 2 bases, and 15 bases separated the two germline ends.